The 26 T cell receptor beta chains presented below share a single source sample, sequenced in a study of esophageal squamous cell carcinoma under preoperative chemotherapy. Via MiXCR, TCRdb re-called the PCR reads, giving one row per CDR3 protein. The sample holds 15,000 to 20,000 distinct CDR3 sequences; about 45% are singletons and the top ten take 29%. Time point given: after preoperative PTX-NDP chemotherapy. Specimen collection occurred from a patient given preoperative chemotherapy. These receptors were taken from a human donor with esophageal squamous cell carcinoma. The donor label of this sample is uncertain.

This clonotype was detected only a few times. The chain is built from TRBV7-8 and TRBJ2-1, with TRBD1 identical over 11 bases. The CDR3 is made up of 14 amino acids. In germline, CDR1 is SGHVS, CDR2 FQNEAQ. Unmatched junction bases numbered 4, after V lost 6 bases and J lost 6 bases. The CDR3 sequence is CASRTGTGGNEQFF. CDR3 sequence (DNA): TGTGCCAGCAGAACCGGGACAGGGGGCAATGAGCAGTTCTTC.

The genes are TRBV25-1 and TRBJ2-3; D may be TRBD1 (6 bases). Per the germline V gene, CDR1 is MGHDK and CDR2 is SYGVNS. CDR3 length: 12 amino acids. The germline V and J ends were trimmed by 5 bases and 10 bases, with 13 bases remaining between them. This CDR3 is CASSMSGGAQYF. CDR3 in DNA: TGTGCCAGCAGTATGAGTGGGGGCGCGCAGTATTTT.

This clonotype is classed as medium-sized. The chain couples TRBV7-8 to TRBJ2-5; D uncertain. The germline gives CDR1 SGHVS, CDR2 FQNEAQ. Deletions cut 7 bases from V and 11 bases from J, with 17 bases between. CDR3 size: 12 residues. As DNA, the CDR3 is TGTGCCAGCATCGAGATTGGCAATGAGCAGTACTTC. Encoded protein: CASIEIGNEQYF.

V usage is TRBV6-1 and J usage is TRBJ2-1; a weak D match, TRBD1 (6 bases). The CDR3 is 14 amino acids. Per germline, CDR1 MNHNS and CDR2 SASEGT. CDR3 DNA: TGTTGCAGCAACAGGGCAGAAGGCTACAATGAGCAGTTCTTC. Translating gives CCSNRAEGYNEQFF.

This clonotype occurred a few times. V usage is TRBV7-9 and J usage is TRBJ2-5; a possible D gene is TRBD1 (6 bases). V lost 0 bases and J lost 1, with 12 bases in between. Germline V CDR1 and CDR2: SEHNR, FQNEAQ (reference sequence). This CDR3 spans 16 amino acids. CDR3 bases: TGTGCCAGCAGCTTAGCGGATTCGGACAGCCAAGAGACCCAGTACTTC. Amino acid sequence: CASSLADSDSQETQYF.

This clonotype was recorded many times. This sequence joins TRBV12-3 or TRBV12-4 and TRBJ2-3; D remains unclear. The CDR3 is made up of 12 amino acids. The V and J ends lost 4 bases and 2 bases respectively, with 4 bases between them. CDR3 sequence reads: CASSSSTDTQYF. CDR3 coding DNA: TGTGCCAGCAGTTCCTCCACAGATACGCAGTATTTT.

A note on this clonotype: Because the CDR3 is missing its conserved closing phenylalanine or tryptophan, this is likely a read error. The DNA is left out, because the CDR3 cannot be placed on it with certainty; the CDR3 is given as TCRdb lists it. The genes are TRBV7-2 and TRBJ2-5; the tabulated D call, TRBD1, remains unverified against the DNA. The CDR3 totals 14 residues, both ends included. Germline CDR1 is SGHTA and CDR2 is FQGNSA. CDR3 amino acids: CASSPTGDTETRYS.

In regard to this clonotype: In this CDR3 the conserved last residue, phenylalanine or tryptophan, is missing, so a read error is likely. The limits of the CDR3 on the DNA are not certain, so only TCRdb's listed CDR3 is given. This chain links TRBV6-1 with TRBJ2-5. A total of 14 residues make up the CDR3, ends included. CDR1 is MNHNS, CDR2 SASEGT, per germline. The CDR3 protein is CASSELRTYTAQLL.

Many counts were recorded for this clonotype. The CDR3 bases are TGTGCCAGTATCCCGGGGGATGCTGAAGCTTTCTTT. Its translation is CASIPGDAEAFF. The gene calls are TRBV6-1 and TRBJ1-1, with D perhaps TRBD1 (5 bases). CDR1 MNHNS and CDR2 SASEGT come from the germline V gene. The CDR3 is 12 residues long. V lost 9 bases to trimming and J lost 6 bases, with 14 bases between them.

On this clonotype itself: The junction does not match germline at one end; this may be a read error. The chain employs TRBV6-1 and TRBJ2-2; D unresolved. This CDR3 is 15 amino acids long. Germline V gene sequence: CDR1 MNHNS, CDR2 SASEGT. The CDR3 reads CASSELVVPTEELYF. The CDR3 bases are TGTGCCAGCAGTGAACTGGTAGTGCCTACCGAGGAGCTGTATTTT.

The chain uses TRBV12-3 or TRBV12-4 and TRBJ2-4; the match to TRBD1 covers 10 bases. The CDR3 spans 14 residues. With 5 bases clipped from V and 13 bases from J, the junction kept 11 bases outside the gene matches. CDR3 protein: CASSGTGVYNEQYF. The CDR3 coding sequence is TGTGCCAGCAGTGGGACAGGGGTCTACAATGAGCAGTACTTC.

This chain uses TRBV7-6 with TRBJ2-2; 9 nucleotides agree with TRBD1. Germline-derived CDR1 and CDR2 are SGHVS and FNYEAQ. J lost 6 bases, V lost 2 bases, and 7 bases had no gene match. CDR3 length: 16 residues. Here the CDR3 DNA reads TGTGCCAGCAGCTTATTAGGGACAGGGTTCTCCGGGGAGCTGTTTTTT. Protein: CASSLLGTGFSGELFF.

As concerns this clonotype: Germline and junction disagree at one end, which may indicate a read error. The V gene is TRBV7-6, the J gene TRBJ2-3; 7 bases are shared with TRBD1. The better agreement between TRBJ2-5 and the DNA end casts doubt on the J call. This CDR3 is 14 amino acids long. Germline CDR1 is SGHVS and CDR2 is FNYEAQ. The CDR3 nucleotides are TGTGCCGGCAGTCTGGACAGGTACACAGATACCCAGTACTTC. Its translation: CAGSLDRYTDTQYF.

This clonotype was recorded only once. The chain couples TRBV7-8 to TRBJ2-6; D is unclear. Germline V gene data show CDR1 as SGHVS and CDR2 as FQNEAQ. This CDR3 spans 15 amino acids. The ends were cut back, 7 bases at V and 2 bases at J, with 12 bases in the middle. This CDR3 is CASTLTATGANVLTF. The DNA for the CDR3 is TGTGCCAGCACCCTCACTGCGACTGGGGCCAACGTCCTGACTTTC.

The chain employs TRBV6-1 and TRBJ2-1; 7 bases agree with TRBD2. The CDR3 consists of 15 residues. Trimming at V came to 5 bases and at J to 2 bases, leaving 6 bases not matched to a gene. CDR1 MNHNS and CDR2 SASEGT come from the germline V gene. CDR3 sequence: CASSPQTSTYNEQFF. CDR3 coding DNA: TGTGCCAGCAGTCCTCAGACTAGCACCTACAATGAGCAGTTCTTC.

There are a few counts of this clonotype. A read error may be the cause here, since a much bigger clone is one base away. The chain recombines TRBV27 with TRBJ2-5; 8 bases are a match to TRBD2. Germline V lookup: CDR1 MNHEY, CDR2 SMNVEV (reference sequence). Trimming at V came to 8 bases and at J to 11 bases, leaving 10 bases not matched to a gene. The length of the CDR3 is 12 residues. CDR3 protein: CASSGLVGEQYF. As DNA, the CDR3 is TGTGCCAGCTCGGGACTAGTTGGTGAGCAGTACTTC.

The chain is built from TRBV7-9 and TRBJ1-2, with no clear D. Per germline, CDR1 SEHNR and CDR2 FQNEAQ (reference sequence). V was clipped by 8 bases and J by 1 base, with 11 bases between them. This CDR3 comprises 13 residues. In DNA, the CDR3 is TGTGCCAGCGGGGAGTCCGGTAACTATGGCTACACCTTC. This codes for CASGESGNYGYTF. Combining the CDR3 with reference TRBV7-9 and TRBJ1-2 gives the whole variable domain DTGVSQNPRHKITKRGQNVTFRCDPISEHNRLYWYRQTLGQGPEFLTYFQNEAQLEKSRLLSDRFSAERPKGSFSTLEIQRTEQGDSAMYLCASGESGNYGYTFGSGTRLTVV.

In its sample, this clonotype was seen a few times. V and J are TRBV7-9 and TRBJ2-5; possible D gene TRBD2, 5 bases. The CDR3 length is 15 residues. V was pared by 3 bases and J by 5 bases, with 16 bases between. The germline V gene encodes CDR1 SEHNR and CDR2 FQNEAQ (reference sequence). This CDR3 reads CASSFSVGMGETQYF. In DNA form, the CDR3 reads TGTGCCAGCAGCTTCTCAGTCGGGATGGGGGAGACCCAGTACTTC.

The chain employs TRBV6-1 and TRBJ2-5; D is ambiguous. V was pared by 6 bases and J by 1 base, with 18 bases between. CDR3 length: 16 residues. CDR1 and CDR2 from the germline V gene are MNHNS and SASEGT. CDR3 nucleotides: TGTGCCAGCAGCGCCTCTGGTATAACGACCCAAGAGACCCAGTACTTC. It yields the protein CASSASGITTQETQYF.

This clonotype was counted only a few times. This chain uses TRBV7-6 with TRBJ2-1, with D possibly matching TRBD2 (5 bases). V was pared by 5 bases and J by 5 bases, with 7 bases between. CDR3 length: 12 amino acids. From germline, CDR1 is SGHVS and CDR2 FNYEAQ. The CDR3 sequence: CASSDGDNEQFF. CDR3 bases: TGTGCCAGCAGCGACGGGGACAATGAGCAGTTCTTC.

The CDR3 nucleotides read TGCGCCAGCAGCTTGGTGTTACAGGCTGGCAACACTGAAGCTTTCTTT. This gives the protein CASSLVLQAGNTEAFF. The V and J genes are TRBV5-1 and TRBJ1-1, with D maybe TRBD1 (5 bases). Trimming removed 0 bases at V and 2 bases at J, with 14 bases between. Germline CDR1 SGHRS, CDR2 YFSETQ. This CDR3 has 16 amino acids.

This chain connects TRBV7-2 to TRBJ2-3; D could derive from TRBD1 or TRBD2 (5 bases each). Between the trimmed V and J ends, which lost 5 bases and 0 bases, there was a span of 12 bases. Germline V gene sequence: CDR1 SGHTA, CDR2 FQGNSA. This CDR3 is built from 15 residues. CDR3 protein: CASSTTGPSTDTQYF. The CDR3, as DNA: TGTGCCAGCAGCACCACGGGACCAAGCACAGATACGCAGTATTTT.

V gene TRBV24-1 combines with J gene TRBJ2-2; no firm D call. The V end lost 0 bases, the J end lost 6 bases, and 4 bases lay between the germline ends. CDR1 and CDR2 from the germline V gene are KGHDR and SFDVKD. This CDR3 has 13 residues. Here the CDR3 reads CATSDLWSGELFF. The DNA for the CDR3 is TGTGCCACCAGTGATTTGTGGTCCGGGGAGCTGTTTTTT.

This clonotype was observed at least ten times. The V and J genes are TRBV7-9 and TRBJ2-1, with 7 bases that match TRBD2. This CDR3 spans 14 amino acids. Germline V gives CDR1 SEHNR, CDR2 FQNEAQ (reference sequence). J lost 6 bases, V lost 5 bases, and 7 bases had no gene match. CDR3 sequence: CASSPPAGVNEQFF. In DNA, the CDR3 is TGTGCCAGCAGCCCCCCGGCGGGAGTCAATGAGCAGTTCTTC.

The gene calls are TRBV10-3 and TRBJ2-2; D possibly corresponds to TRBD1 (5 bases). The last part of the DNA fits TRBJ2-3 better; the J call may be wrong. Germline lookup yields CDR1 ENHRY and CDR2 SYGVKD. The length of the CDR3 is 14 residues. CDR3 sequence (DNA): TGTGCGGGCCGCCAGGGTGTCAACACCGGTAAGCAGTATTTT. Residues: CAGRQGVNTGKQYF.

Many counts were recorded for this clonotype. In nucleotides, the CDR3 is TGTGCCAGCGGGAAGAGGCAGGGGGCGAACGAGCAGTACTTC. This encodes CASGKRQGANEQYF. V and J are TRBV11-2 and TRBJ2-7, with 8 bases that match TRBD1. This CDR3 comprises 14 residues. The germline gives CDR1 SGHAT, CDR2 FQNNGV. After removal of 8 bases from V and 5 bases from J, the junction contained 11 bases not matched to a gene.